Listed below are T cell receptor beta chains from one sample, sequenced in a study of regulatory T cells in long-lasting Graves disease. TCRdb ran MiXCR on the multiplex PCR reads and lists one entry per CDR3 protein. The table records 400,000 to 500,000 distinct CDR3 sequences, around 17% of them present only once. These data are also associated with another study on T cells in Graves' hyperthyroidism and ophthalmopathy.

This specimen was peripheral blood mononuclear cells (PBMCs), taken at new diagnosis, from a patient treated with antithyroid drugs. The source of these receptors is a woman aged 18 to 35 with Graves disease. The CDR3 runs from the conserved cysteine through the conserved F or W. Each record gives: V gene, J gene, clone size, D gene, CDR3 protein, CDR3 DNA. The D gene is left open where the match is weak. For some rows the clone size is stated as once, few or many, or as a class when expanded; others skip it.

TRBV9	TRBJ2-7	few	NA	CASSPRVGGIYEQYF	TGTGCCAGCAGCCCGCGTGTCGGGGGCATTTACGAGCAGTACTTC
TRBV20-1	TRBJ2-7	NA	TRBD1	CSAGSSWTGGNSYEQYF	TGCAGTGCTGGATCGTCTTGGACAGGGGGCAACTCCTACGAGCAGTACTTC
TRBV19	TRBJ1-4	few	TRBD1	CASSIGQVWEKLFF	TGTGCCAGTAGCATCGGACAGGTGTGGGAAAAACTGTTTTTT
TRBV27	TRBJ2-7	many	TRBD2	CASSFAPGLASAEQYF	TGTGCCAGCAGTTTCGCCCCGGGACTAGCGTCTGCCGAGCAGTACTTC
TRBV20-1	TRBJ1-1	NA	NA	CSASQGGAFF	TGCAGTGCTAGTCAAGGTGGAGCTTTCTTT
TRBV7-6	TRBJ2-5	many	NA	CASSSSGRVPGETQYF	TGTGCCAGCAGCTCGAGCGGGCGAGTCCCTGGAGAGACCCAGTACTTC
TRBV20-1	TRBJ1-4	NA	TRBD1	CSARPTGDEKLFF	TGCAGTGCTAGACCAACAGGGGACGAAAAACTGTTTTTT
TRBV11-3	TRBJ2-7	many	NA	CASSLARGGAYEQYF	TGTGCCAGCAGCTTAGCTCGAGGTGGGGCCTACGAGCAGTACTTC
TRBV10-2	TRBJ2-5	many	NA	CASSEGGVETQYF	TGCGCCAGCAGTGAAGGAGGGGTGGAGACCCAGTACTTC
TRBV10-3	TRBJ1-4	few	NA	CAISDFGGRNVTNEKLFF	TGTGCCATCAGTGATTTTGGAGGGCGCAATGTTACTAATGAAAAACTGTTTTTT
TRBV11-1	TRBJ2-5	many	TRBD1	CASSSPTTGAETQYF	TGTGCCAGCAGCTCCCCGACGACAGGGGCCGAGACCCAGTACTTC
TRBV18	TRBJ2-5	few	TRBD2	CASSPGLAGPETQYF	TGTGCCAGCTCACCGGGACTAGCGGGACCAGAGACCCAGTACTTC
TRBV19	TRBJ1-1	few	NA	CASSIGGQPNTEAFF	TGTGCCAGTAGTATAGGAGGACAGCCGAACACTGAAGCTTTCTTT
TRBV14	TRBJ2-1	few	NA	CASSPTGTNHNEQFF	TGTGCCAGCAGCCCAACCGGGACAAATCACAATGAGCAGTTCTTC
TRBV5-1	TRBJ2-1	NA	NA	CASSFWGITTGNEQFF	TGCGCCAGCAGCTTTTGGGGTATAACCACAGGGAATGAGCAGTTCTTC
TRBV20-1	TRBJ2-2	NA	TRBD1	CSASLTGDAGELFF	TGCAGTGCTTCCTTAACAGGGGATGCCGGGGAGCTGTTTTTT
TRBV24-1	TRBJ2-3	many	NA	CATGSDEALPQYF	TGTGCCACCGGTTCGGACGAGGCATTACCGCAGTATTTT
TRBV4-1	TRBJ2-5	few	NA	CASSQVIREWAQETQYF	TGCGCCAGCAGCCAAGTTATCCGGGAGTGGGCCCAAGAGACCCAGTACTTC
TRBV28	TRBJ2-1	many	TRBD2	CATGLAGRGHNEQFF	TGTGCCACCGGGCTAGCGGGAAGGGGGCACAATGAGCAGTTCTTC
TRBV3-1	TRBJ2-3	many	TRBD2	CASSQTSGNTDTQYF	TGTGCCAGCAGCCAGACTAGCGGGAACACAGATACGCAGTATTTT
TRBV20-1	TRBJ1-1	few	NA	CSARDPRSWVEAFF	TGCAGTGCTAGAGATCCCAGATCCTGGGTCGAAGCTTTCTTT
TRBV7-2	TRBJ1-3	NA	NA	CASERGGADGNTIYF	TGTGCCAGCGAACGGGGGGGGGCGGACGGAAACACCATATATTTT
TRBV2	TRBJ1-1	few	NA	CASRDILTEAFF	TGTGCCAGCAGGGACATTTTAACTGAAGCTTTCTTT
TRBV7-2	TRBJ2-3	many	NA	CASSHTTSTDTQYF	TGTGCCAGCAGCCATACAACTAGCACAGATACGCAGTATTTT
TRBV15	TRBJ1-5	NA	TRBD1	CATSRDRGQNSNQPQHF	TGTGCCACCAGCAGAGACCGGGGACAGAATAGCAATCAGCCCCAGCATTTT
TRBV7-9	TRBJ2-3	few	TRBD2	CASSSYSGRASGTQYF	TGTGCCAGCAGCTCATATAGCGGGAGGGCCTCAGGTACGCAGTATTTT
TRBV6-1	TRBJ2-3	many	NA	CASSPNLWARITDTQYF	TGTGCCAGCAGTCCCAACCTATGGGCCAGGATCACAGATACGCAGTATTTT
TRBV30	TRBJ2-2	NA	NA	CARISGLNTGELFF	TGTGCCCGGATCTCCGGGCTTAACACCGGGGAGCTGTTTTTT
TRBV12-3/TRBV12-4	TRBJ2-7	few	NA	CASSLIRYEQYF	TGTGCCAGCAGTTTAATCCGCTACGAGCAGTACTTC
TRBV3-1	TRBJ2-3	many	TRBD2	CASSPLAGGGVTDTQYF	TGTGCCAGCAGCCCCTTAGCGGGAGGCGGGGTCACAGATACGCAGTATTTT
TRBV7-9	TRBJ2-7	NA	TRBD1	CASSTLGQNYEQYF	TGTGCCAGCAGCACCTTGGGACAGAACTACGAGCAGTACTTC
TRBV3-1	TRBJ2-6	NA	NA	CASSQALGAGANVLTF	TGTGCCAGCAGCCAAGCGTTGGGGGCTGGGGCCAACGTCCTGACTTTC
TRBV5-1	TRBJ2-4	NA	NA	CASSLGTENFQYF	TGCGCCAGCAGCTTGGGGACAGAAAACTTTCAGTACTTC
TRBV2	TRBJ1-5	many	NA	CASSRALGINSNQPQHF	TGTGCCAGCAGTAGGGCATTGGGGATTAATAGCAATCAGCCCCAGCATTTT
TRBV12-3/TRBV12-4	TRBJ2-1	many	NA	CASSPGGGGIGNEQFF	TGTGCCAGCAGCCCTGGGGGGGGCGGGATAGGAAATGAGCAGTTCTTC